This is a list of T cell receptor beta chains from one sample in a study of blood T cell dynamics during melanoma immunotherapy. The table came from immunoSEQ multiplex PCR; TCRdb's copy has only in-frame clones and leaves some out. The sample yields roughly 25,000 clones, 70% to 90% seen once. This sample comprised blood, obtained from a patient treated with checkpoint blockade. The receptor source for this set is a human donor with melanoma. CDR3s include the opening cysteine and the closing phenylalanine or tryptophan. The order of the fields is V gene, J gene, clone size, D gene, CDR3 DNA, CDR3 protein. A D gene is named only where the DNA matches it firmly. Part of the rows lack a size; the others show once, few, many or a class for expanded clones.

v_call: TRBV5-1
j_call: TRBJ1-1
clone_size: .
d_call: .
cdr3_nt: TGCGCCAGCAGCTCGGACCCCAGCACTGAAGCTTTCTTT
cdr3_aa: CASSSDPSTEAFF

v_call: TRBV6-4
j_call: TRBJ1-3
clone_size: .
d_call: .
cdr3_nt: TGTGCCAGCATCCAGTACCGCTCTGGAAACACCATATATTTT
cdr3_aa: CASIQYRSGNTIYF

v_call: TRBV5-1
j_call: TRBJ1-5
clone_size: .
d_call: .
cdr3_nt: TGCGCCAGCTATATTCGGAATCAGCCCCAGCATTTT
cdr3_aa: CASYIRNQPQHF

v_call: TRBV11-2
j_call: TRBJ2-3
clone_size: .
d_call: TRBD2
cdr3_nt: TGTGCCAGCAGCGCGATGGGGGTAGCGGGACCAGATACGCAGTATTTT
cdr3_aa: CASSAMGVAGPDTQYF

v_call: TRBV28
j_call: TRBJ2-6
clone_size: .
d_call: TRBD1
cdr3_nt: TGTGCCAGCAGTTTATCCCTAGGACAGGGAGTGTTCTCTGGGGCCAACGTCCTGACTTTC
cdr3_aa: CASSLSLGQGVFSGANVLTF

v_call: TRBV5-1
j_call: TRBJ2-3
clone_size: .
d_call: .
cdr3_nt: TGCGCCAGCAGCACCGGTGAGTCCACAGATACGCAGTATTTT
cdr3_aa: CASSTGESTDTQYF

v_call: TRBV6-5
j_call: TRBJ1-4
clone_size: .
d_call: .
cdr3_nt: TGTGCCAGCTGGGGCGAAAAACTGTTTTTT
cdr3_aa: CASWGEKLFF

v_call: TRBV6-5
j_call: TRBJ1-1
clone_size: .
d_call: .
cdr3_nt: TGTGCCAGCAGTACGGCATGGGGGGGAAAGGGTGAAGCTTTCTTT
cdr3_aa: CASSTAWGGKGEAFF

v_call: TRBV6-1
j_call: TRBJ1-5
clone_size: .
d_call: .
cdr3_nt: TGTGCCAGCAGTGAACCCCAGCAGCCCCAGCATTTT
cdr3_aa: CASSEPQQPQHF

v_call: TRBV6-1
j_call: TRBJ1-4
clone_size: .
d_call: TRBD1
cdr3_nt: TGTGCCAGCAGTGGGGGGACAGTTGAAAAACTGTTTTTT
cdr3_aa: CASSGGTVEKLFF

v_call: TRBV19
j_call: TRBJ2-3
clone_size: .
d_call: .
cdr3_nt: TGTGCCAGTAGTATAGATAGGGGCCAGGCAGATACGCAGTATTTT
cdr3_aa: CASSIDRGQADTQYF

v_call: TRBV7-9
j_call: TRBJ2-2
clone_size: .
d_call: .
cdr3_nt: TGTGCCAGCAGCGCGGGACTGAACACCGGGGAGCTGTTTTTT
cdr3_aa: CASSAGLNTGELFF

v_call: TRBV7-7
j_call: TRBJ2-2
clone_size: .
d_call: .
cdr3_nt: TGTGCTAGCAGCTTAGGCGGATTTAACACCGGGGAGCTGTTTTTT
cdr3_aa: CASSLGGFNTGELFF

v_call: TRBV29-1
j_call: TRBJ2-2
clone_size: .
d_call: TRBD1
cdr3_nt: TGCAGCGTGGATACCGGGACAGGGACGAACACCGGGGAGCTGTTTTTT
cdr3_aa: CSVDTGTGTNTGELFF

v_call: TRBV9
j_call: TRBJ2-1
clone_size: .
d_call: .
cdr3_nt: TGTGCCAGCAGCGTAGACGGGCGCCTTAACAATGAGCAGTTCTTC
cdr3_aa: CASSVDGRLNNEQFF

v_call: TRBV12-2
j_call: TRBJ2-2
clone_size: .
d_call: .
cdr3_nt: TGTGCAAGTTCCCGGGAGGGCCCTACCGGGGAGCTGTTTTTT
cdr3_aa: CASSREGPTGELFF

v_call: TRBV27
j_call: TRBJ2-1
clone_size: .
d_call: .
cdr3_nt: TGTGCCAGCAGTTTATCATTTTTGATTAGGCGGGGTCACAATGAGCAGTTCTTC
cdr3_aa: CASSLSFLIRRGHNEQFF

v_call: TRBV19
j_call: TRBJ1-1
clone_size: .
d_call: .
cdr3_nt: TGTGCCAGTAAGTTAAACCAAAAACTTCCAGGGACTGAAGCTTTCTTT
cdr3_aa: CASKLNQKLPGTEAFF

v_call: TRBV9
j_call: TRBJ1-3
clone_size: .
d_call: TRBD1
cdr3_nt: TGTGCCAGCAGCCCCCGGGACAGCTACCTCTATCCTGGAAACACCATATATTTT
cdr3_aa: CASSPRDSYLYPGNTIYF

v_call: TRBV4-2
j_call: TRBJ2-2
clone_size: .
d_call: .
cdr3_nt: TGTGCCAGCAGCCAAGGAATAACCGGGGAGCTGTTTTTT
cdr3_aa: CASSQGITGELFF

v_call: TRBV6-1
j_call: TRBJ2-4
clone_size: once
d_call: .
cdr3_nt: TGTGCCAGCGGAAGGAGTGAAAACATTCAGTACTTC
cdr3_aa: CASGRSENIQYF

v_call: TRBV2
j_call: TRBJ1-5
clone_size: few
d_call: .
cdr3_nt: TGTGCCAGCAGTCCATTAACAGGGACGGGCAATCAGCCCCAGCATTTT
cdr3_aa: CASSPLTGTGNQPQHF

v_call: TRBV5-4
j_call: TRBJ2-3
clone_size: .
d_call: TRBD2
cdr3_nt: TGTGCCAGCAGCTCAACCCCGGCGGGAGAGGATACGCAGTATTTT
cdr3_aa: CASSSTPAGEDTQYF

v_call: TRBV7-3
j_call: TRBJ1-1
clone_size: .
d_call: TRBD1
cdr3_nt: TGTGCCAGCAGCGCCGCAGGGGGTGTGAACACTGAAGCTTTCTTT
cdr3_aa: CASSAAGGVNTEAFF

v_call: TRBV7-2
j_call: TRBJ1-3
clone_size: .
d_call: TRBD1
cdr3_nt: TGTGCCAGCAGCTTAGCTCCTCTGGGGACAGCCTCTGGAAACACCATATATTTT
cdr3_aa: CASSLAPLGTASGNTIYF

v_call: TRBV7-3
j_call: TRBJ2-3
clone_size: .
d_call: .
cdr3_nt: TGTGCCAGCAGCTTAACAACAAGCACAGATACGCAGTATTTT
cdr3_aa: CASSLTTSTDTQYF

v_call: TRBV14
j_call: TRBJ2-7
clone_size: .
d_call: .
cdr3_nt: TGTGCCAGCAGCCCCCGGCCGTTCTACTACGAGCAGTACTTC
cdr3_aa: CASSPRPFYYEQYF

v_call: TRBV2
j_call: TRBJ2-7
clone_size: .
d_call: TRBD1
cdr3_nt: TGTGCCAGCCCGGGACAGGGTTTCTACGAGCAGTACTTC
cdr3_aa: CASPGQGFYEQYF

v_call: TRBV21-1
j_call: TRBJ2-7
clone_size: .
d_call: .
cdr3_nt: TGTGCCAGCAGCAAAGCCCACCGCGGTTCCTACGAGCAGTACTTC
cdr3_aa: CASSKAHRGSYEQYF

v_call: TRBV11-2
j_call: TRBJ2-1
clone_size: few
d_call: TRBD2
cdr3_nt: TGTGCCAGCAGCCCGACTAGCGGGAGGTCAGGGTACAATGAGCAGTTCTTC
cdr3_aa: CASSPTSGRSGYNEQFF

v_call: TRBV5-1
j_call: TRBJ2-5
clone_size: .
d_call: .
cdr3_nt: TGCGCCAGCAGCTTGGAAGGTGGAGGGTGGGAGACCCAGTACTTC
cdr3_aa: CASSLEGGGWETQYF

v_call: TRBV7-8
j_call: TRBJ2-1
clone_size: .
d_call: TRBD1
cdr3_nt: TGTGCCAGCAGCTTAAGGGACAGGGGATACAATGAGCAGTTCTTC
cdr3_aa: CASSLRDRGYNEQFF

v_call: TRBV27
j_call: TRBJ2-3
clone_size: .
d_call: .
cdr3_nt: TGTGCCAGCTCCTCCAGCGGGTACGCAGATACGCAGTATTTT
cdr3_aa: CASSSSGYADTQYF

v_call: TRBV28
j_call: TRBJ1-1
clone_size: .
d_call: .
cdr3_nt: TGTGCCAGCAGTTTTCCGGGGACCACTGAAGCTTTCTTT
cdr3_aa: CASSFPGTTEAFF

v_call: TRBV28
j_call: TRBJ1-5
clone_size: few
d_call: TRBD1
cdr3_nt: TGTGCCAGCAGTTCCGACAGGGGTCATCAGCCCCAGCATTTT
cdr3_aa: CASSSDRGHQPQHF

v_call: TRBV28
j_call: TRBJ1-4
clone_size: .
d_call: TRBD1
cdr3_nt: TGTGCCAGCAGTTCAATGGGGGAGGGGGCTGGAGAAAAACTGTTTTTT
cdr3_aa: CASSSMGEGAGEKLFF

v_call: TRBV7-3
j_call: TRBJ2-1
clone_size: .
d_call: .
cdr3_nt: TGTGCCAGCAGCTTGGGGGTAGCTACGACCTCCTACAATGAGCAGTTCTTC
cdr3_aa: CASSLGVATTSYNEQFF

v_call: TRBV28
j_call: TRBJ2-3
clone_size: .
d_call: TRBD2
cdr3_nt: TGTGCCAGCAGCCGTCTAGGGACTAGCGGGAGTAGCACAGATACGCAGTATTTT
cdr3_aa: CASSRLGTSGSSTDTQYF

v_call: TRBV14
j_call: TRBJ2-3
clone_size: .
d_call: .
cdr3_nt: TGTGCCAGCAGCCAGGAGGGACTCGCGCGACCGCTTGATACGCAGTATTTT
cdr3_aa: CASSQEGLARPLDTQYF

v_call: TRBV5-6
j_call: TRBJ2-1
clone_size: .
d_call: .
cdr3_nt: TGTGCCAGCAGCTTGGGGCTCGCCTTTTACAATGAGCAGTTCTTC
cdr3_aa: CASSLGLAFYNEQFF

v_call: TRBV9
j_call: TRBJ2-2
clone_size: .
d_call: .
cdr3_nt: TGTGCCAGCAGCGTAGGTATGGCAGACACCGGGGAGCTGTTTTTT
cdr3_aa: CASSVGMADTGELFF

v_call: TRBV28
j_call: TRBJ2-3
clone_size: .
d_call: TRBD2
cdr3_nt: TGTGCCAGCAGTTTAAGCCTAGCGGGAGCCACAGATACGCAGTATTTT
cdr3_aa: CASSLSLAGATDTQYF

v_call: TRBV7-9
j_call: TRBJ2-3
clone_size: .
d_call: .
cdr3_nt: TGCTCCCAGGGGGGTTACTCAGATACGCAGTATTTT
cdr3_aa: CSQGGYSDTQYF

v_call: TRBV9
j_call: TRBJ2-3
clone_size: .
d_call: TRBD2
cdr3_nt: TGTGCCAGCAGCGGAAGCGGGAGGGGGGCAGATACGCAGTATTTT
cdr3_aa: CASSGSGRGADTQYF

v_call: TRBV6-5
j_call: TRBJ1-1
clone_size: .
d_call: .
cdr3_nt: TGTGCCAGCAGTTACTATGACAGCATGAACACTGAAGCTTTCTTT
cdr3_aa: CASSYYDSMNTEAFF

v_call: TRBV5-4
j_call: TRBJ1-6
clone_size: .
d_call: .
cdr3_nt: TGTGCCAGCAGCTTGGACGGGGCAAACATTAATTCACCCCTCCACTTT
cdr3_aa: CASSLDGANINSPLHF

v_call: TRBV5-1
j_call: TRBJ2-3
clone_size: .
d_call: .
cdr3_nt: TGCGCCAGCAGCTTGGGGGGAGCGGATACGCAGTATTTT
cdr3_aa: CASSLGGADTQYF

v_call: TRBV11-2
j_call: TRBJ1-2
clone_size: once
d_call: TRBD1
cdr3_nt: TGTGCCAGCAGCTTTGAGGGGGCAGCTAACTATGGCTACACCTTC
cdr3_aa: CASSFEGAANYGYTF

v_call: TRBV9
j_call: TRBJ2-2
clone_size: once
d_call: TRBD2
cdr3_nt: TGTGCCAGCAGCGCCCGACTAGCGACGAACACCGGGGAGCTGTTTTTT
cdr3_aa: CASSARLATNTGELFF

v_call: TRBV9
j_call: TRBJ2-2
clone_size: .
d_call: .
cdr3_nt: TGTGCCAGCAGCGTAGCCCCGGACTCCGGGGAGCTGTTTTTT
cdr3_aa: CASSVAPDSGELFF

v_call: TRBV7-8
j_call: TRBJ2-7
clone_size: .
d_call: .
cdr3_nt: TGTGCCAGCAGCCCTTGGACAGACATTGCCACCTACGAGCAGTACTTC
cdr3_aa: CASSPWTDIATYEQYF

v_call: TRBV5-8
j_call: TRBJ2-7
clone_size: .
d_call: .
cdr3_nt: TGTGCCAGCAGCTTAATCGGGACGCAACCATTCTACGCGCAGTACTTC
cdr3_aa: CASSLIGTQPFYAQYF

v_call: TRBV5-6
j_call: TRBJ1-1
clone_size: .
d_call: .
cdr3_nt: TGTGCCAGCAGCTTGGGACCCTTGAACACTGAAGCTTTCTTT
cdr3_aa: CASSLGPLNTEAFF

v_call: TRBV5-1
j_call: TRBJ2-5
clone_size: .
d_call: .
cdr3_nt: TGCGCCAGCAGCTTGGAGCAAGAGACCCAGTACTTC
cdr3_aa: CASSLEQETQYF

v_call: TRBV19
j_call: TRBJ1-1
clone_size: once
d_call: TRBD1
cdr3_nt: TGTGCCAGTAGGTTCACAGGGGACACTGAAGCTTTCTTT
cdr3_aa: CASRFTGDTEAFF